These 21 T cell receptor beta chains share one sample of origin, sequenced in a study of metastatic and nonmetastatic thyroid tumors (TCRdb year 2020). Libraries were constructed by PCR. The sample was run on an Illumina HiSeq 4000. The public reads were quality trimmed at Q25 with fastp and then assembled into clones with MiXCR by TCRdb, keeping productive beta chains. In all, the sample holds about 10,000 clones, and around 41% of those were seen once. The ten biggest clones cover roughly a sixth of the sample. No patient had received any treatment before thyroid surgery. The sequenced sample consisted of tumor tissue. The receptors come from a female donor with papillary thyroid cancer or a benign thyroid nodule (not recorded which). Some clones in this sample may be carry-over from other donors' samples.

The J gene is TRBJ2-2, the V gene TRBV11-1; D uncertain. The germline V and J ends were trimmed by 2 bases and 7 bases, with 8 bases remaining between them. The CDR3 loop spans 13 amino acids. CDR1 SGHAT and CDR2 FQDESV come from the germline V gene (reference sequence). The CDR3, as DNA: TGTGCCAGCAGCTTAAGGTGGGACGGGGAGCTGTTTTTT. Amino acid sequence: CASSLRWDGELFF.

The chain links TRBV7-2 to TRBJ2-2; D might be TRBD1 (6 bases). From germline, CDR1 is SGHTA and CDR2 FQGNSA. Between the trimmed V and J ends, which lost 6 bases and 5 bases, there was a span of 10 bases. The CDR3 totals 13 residues. The CDR3 loop is CASSYRVTGELFF. The CDR3 nucleotides are TGTGCCAGCAGTTACAGGGTAACCGGGGAGCTGTTTTTT.

This chain joins TRBV7-3 and TRBJ2-3; D tentatively fits TRBD1 or TRBD2 (5 bases each). Germline CDR1 reads SGHTA; CDR2 reads FQGTGA. V was shortened by 7 bases and J by 0 bases, with 11 bases between the two germline ends. The CDR3 is made up of 14 amino acids. CDR3 nucleotides: TGTGCCAGCAACAACGGGGCTAGCACAGATACGCAGTATTTT. Translation: CASNNGASTDTQYF.

The V gene is TRBV10-2, the J gene TRBJ1-2; 9 bases match TRBD1. V was pared by 8 bases and J by 8 bases, with 9 bases of the junction left unmatched. The V gene's germline CDR1 is WSHSY and CDR2 SAAADI. There are 13 residues in the CDR3. CDR3 bases: TGCGCCAGCGCTAAGGGACAGGGATTGGGCTACACCTTC. Protein sequence: CASAKGQGLGYTF.

V and J are TRBV20-1 and TRBJ1-3; maybe TRBD1 (5 bases). V lost 2 bases and J 8 bases, leaving 16 bases between the germline ends. Germline CDR1 is DFQATT and CDR2 is SNEGSKA (reference sequence). CDR3 length: 14 amino acids. The CDR3 DNA sequence: TGCAGTGCTAGACCGGGGGGACCCGGGGACACCATATATTTT. This gives the protein CSARPGGPGDTIYF.

The CDR3 region is CASSLPGSNEQFF. DNA for the CDR3: TGCGCCAGCAGCTTGCCCGGGTCCAATGAGCAGTTCTTC. The chain joins TRBV5-1 to TRBJ2-1; no reliable D call. Germline V gene sequence: CDR1 SGHRS, CDR2 YFSETQ. The CDR3 totals 13 residues. The V end lost 1 base, the J end lost 6 bases, and 8 bases lay between the germline ends.

The rearrangement uses TRBV27 and TRBJ2-3; no definite D call. The germline V gene has CDR1 MNHEY and CDR2 SMNVEV (reference sequence). This CDR3 contains 13 residues. V lost 0 bases and J lost 1, with 2 bases in between. CDR3 coding DNA: TGTGCCAGCAGTTTATCCCGCACAGATACGCAGTATTTT. It codes for CASSLSRTDTQYF.

V and J are TRBV9 and TRBJ2-7, with D possibly TRBD2 on 6 matching bases. The CDR3 runs to 15 residues. Trimming removed 0 bases at V and 5 bases at J, with 15 bases between. Per germline, CDR1 SGDLS and CDR2 YYNGEE. Written as DNA, the CDR3 is TGTGCCAGCAGCGTAGAGTACGGGAGAGAGGACGAGCAGTACTTC. It translates to CASSVEYGREDEQYF.

The sample holds one count of this clone. The chain carries TRBV5-1 and TRBJ1-2; TRBD1 matches 12 bases. V lost 2 bases and J lost 4; bases outside the gene matches: 3. The V gene's germline CDR1 is SGHRS and CDR2 YFSETQ. The CDR3 loop spans 15 amino acids. DNA for the CDR3: TGCGCCAGCAGCTTCGGGACAGGGGGCGGCTATGGCTACACCTTC. Encoded protein: CASSFGTGGGYGYTF.

This clone appeared a few times. V usage is TRBV6-1 and J usage is TRBJ1-1; a weak D match, TRBD1 (5 bases). Germline loops: CDR1 MNHNS, CDR2 SASEGT. V lost 8 bases and J 1 base, leaving 17 bases between the germline ends. The CDR3 runs to 15 residues. CDR3 protein: CASQGAGHPNTEAFF. CDR3 bases: TGTGCCAGCCAAGGGGCTGGACATCCGAACACTGAAGCTTTCTTT.

This clone has only a few counts. This sequence joins TRBV12-3 or TRBV12-4 and TRBJ2-5; D is unresolved. The CDR3 totals 11 residues. Trimming left V 10 bases short and J 5 bases short, with 11 bases between. The CDR3 region has the DNA TGTGCCACAGCGAAGCAGGAGACCCAGTACTTC. Translating it yields CATAKQETQYF.

The chain joins TRBV5-6 to TRBJ2-7; 9 bases line up with TRBD2. V shed 6 bases and J 1 base; nucleotides not matched to a gene: 11. The CDR3 is made up of 16 amino acids. Germline V CDR1 and CDR2: SGHDT, YYEEEE. CDR3 sequence reads: CASTVSWTSESYEQYF. The CDR3 DNA is TGTGCCAGCACGGTATCGTGGACTAGCGAATCCTACGAGCAGTACTTC. Complete variable domain (other parts from reference TRBV5-6 and TRBJ2-7): DAGVTQSPTHLIKTRGQQVTLRCSPKSGHDTVSWYQQALGQGPQFIFQYYEEEERQRGNFPDRFSGHQFPNYSSELNVNALLLGDSALYLCASTVSWTSESYEQYFGPGTRLTVT.

Only a few counts were recorded for this clone. The V gene is TRBV27, the J gene TRBJ1-4; 8 nucleotides agree with TRBD1. The V gene end was trimmed by 0 bases and the J gene end by 3 bases; junction bases not matched to a gene: 6. The CDR3 loop spans 17 amino acids. CDR1 and CDR2 (germline): MNHEY, SMNVEV (reference sequence). CDR3 coding DNA: TGTGCCAGCAGTTTATCGGGCAGGGGGCTATCTAATGAAAAACTGTTTTTT. Its protein is CASSLSGRGLSNEKLFF.

The rearrangement uses TRBV6-1 and TRBJ1-2; tentative D call: TRBD1 (6 bases). Per the germline V gene, CDR1 is MNHNS and CDR2 is SASEGT. Trimming cost V 8 bases and J 0 bases, with 13 bases left between them. The CDR3 contains 14 residues. CDR3 bases: TGTGCCAGCCCCGGAAAGGGGGCTAACTATGGCTACACCTTC. Translating gives CASPGKGANYGYTF.

Within the sample, this clone is medium-sized (0.01 to 0.1%). This chain uses TRBV7-6 with TRBJ2-1; tentatively, D is TRBD2 (5 bases). This CDR3 spans 14 amino acids. CDR1 is SGHVS, CDR2 FNYEAQ, per germline. V lost 0 bases to trimming and J lost 7 bases, with 10 bases between them. The CDR3 region is CASSLAGVQNEQFF. The CDR3 coding sequence is TGTGCCAGCAGCTTAGCGGGAGTACAGAATGAGCAGTTCTTC.

The genes are TRBV28 and TRBJ2-7, with unresolved D. This CDR3 contains 15 residues. V lost 2 bases and J lost 5, with 16 bases in between. The germline V gene encodes CDR1 MDHEN and CDR2 SYDVKM. The CDR3 sequence is CASSLPGPLLHEQYF. CDR3 nucleotide sequence: TGTGCCAGCAGTTTACCCGGTCCCCTCCTCCACGAGCAGTACTTC.

The chain links TRBV6-1 to TRBJ2-7; 10 bases match TRBD2. V lost 7 bases, J lost 4 bases, and 7 bases stayed unmatched. The CDR3 has 14 amino acids. Per germline, CDR1 MNHNS and CDR2 SASEGT. CDR3 amino acids: CASTPGLAEYEQYF. The CDR3 nucleotides are TGTGCCAGCACCCCAGGACTAGCGGAATACGAGCAGTACTTC.

The chain links TRBV9 to TRBJ2-1; 9 positions agree with TRBD2. The V gene's germline CDR1 is SGDLS and CDR2 YYNGEE. J gave up 7 bases and V 0 bases, and 5 bases lay outside the gene matches. This CDR3 spans 15 amino acids. The CDR3 nucleotides are TGTGCCAGCAGCGTAGGCATAGCGGGGGATAATGAGCAGTTCTTC. Protein: CASSVGIAGDNEQFF.

CDR3 protein: CSVRLAGPGSYNEQFF. DNA of the CDR3: TGCAGCGTCCGACTAGCGGGGCCGGGCTCCTACAATGAGCAGTTCTTC. The chain is built from TRBV29-1 and TRBJ2-1, with TRBD2 matching 11 bases. The CDR3 sequence is 16 residues long. Germline trimming cut 6 bases from V and 0 bases from J; bases unmatched to any gene: 7. Germline CDR1 is SQVTM and CDR2 is ANQGSEA.

The rearrangement links TRBV6-1 to TRBJ1-2; maybe TRBD1 (5 bases). The V end lost 7 bases, the J end lost 2 bases, and 14 bases lay between the germline ends. In germline, CDR1 is MNHNS, CDR2 SASEGT. The CDR3 covers 14 residues. CDR3 sequence: CASTGQQNNYGYTF. The CDR3 DNA reads TGTGCCAGCACCGGACAACAGAACAACTATGGCTACACCTTC.

The chain links TRBV28 to TRBJ1-6; TRBD1 matches 8 bases. This CDR3 contains 14 residues. Germline V CDR1 and CDR2: MDHEN, SYDVKM. The junction had 5 bases not matched to a gene; V was cut back by 7 bases and J by 6 bases. This chain's CDR3 is CASKTGAPNSPLHF. As DNA, the CDR3 is TGTGCCAGCAAGACAGGGGCCCCTAATTCACCCCTCCACTTT.